This TCR beta chain stems from a study of breast tumors, draining lymph nodes, adjacent tissues. The lymph nodes were axillary draining lymph nodes from breast cancer patients. This clonotype was found many times. Germline V gives CDR1 SGDLS, CDR2 YYNGEE. CDR3 length equals 15 residues. V lost 2 bases and J lost 5; bases outside the gene matches: 2. TCRdb ran MiXCR on the multiplex PCR reads and lists one entry per CDR3 protein. The repertoire consists of 200,000 to 250,000 distinct CDR3 sequences, with roughly a third occurring once and the leading ten covering 3% to 4%. This TCR was sampled from a female donor with breast cancer. Some clones in this sample may be carry-over from other donors' samples. The specimen sequenced was axillary lymph node tissue. The gene calls are TRBV9 and TRBJ2-2, with 11 nucleotides matching TRBD2. For the CDR3, the DNA is TGTGCCAGCAGCGTTAGCGGGGGGGATACCGGGGAGCTGTTTTTT. This translates into CASSVSGGDTGELFF.